A single TCR beta chain is shown here with its context. CDR1 and CDR2 (germline): SGHDN, FVKESK. The V end was cut by 2 bases, the J end by 0 bases, with 17 bases between. This CDR3 region has 18 residues. Sorting of unstimulated PBMCs yielded separate CD3+CD4+ and CD3+CD8+ fractions. This record belongs to a study of T cell clones after liver transplantation. Whole-study context: Immunosuppression withdrawal was tried within 2 years after liver transplantation in this trial. HCV positivity affected three of eight recipients; the rest lacked autoimmune or viral indications.

Only in-frame clones appear in the TCRdb table, and some are missing; sequencing was by immunoSEQ multiplex PCR. The sample includes tens of thousands of clones, nearly 85% of them seen just once. The TCR originated in a human patient who received a liver transplant. The T cells may partly be graft donor cells. Material: CD4+ T cells from blood, obtained approximately 3.5 years after liver transplant. This chain uses TRBV14 with TRBJ2-1; D call uncertain. The CDR3 loop reads CASSQTSRPLSSYNEQFF. The DNA for the CDR3 is TGTGCCAGCAGCCAAACCTCTCGCCCCCTAAGCTCCTACAATGAGCAGTTCTTC.